This T cell receptor beta chain was captured by sequencing in a study of post-analysis software for immune sequencing data. TCR beta cDNA libraries included unique molecular identifiers. MiXCR, run by TCRdb on the PCR reads, gives a single entry per CDR3 protein. The top ten hold around 0.56% of the sample, which has fewer than 850,000 distinct CDR3 sequences, just under 30% seen once. Looked up from germline, CDR1 is SNHLY and CDR2 is FYNNEI. J was trimmed by 8 bases and V by 6 bases; bases with no gene match: 12. This CDR3 is 15 amino acids long. In this sample, this clonotype turned up a few times. The antigen is undetermined. The study, taken as a whole, reports: The five TRBV segments detected at higher frequency in patients than in controls included TRBV5-6, TRBV5-1 and TRBV20-1.

The sequencing input was blood. This rearrangement joins TRBV2 to TRBJ1-5; TRBD1 matches 8 bases. The sequence was obtained from a girl aged 5-17 years with multiple sclerosis. CDR3 protein: CASRAIDRGWEPQHF. CDR3 nucleotides: TGTGCCAGCAGAGCGATCGACAGGGGTTGGGAGCCCCAGCATTTT.